The clone carrying this T cell receptor beta chain was recorded at least ten times. Its antigen remains unknown. Time point specified: sample taken at primary tumor resection. Unsorted whole RNA of tumor, nontumor lung or frozen PBMC was sequenced. This CDR3 has 14 amino acids. CDR1 is DFQATT, CDR2 SNEGSKA, per germline (reference sequence). Germline trimming cut 3 bases from V and 1 base from J; bases unmatched to any gene: 4. A single record per CDR3 protein comes from TCRdb applying MiXCR to the 5' RACE reads. The profile shows about 53,000 distinct CDR3 sequences, under 7.5% of them singletons. The sample is drawn from a study of spatial heterogeneity in lung cancer. Overall study context: The study observed each unique TCR and UMI combination more than ten times on average in raw reads. Study observations and caveats: Resection blood, more than follow-up blood, showed ubiquitous expanded tumor TCRs.

This specimen consisted of PBMCs, obtained at surgery. This TCR derives from a female donor with early-stage non-small cell lung cancer. The chain uses TRBV20-1 and TRBJ2-5; 8 positions agree with TRBD2. The CDR3 protein is CSASPAGGQETQYF. The CDR3, as DNA: TGCAGTGCTAGTCCTGCGGGGGGCCAAGAGACCCAGTACTTC.